A single sample is the source of the 18 T cell receptor beta chains below, sequenced in a study of blood T cell repertoires in COVID-19. The data were produced by immunoSEQ multiplex PCR, yet TCRdb's version contains in-frame clones alone and is incomplete. The top ten clones hold around 3.3% of a sample with approximately 100,000 clones, about 85% of them seen once. The source material was peripheral blood. Receptor source: a man between 50 and 59 years old in a cohort sampled during active COVID-19.

The count of this clone is one. V gene TRBV5-1 combines with J gene TRBJ2-5, with D possibly matching TRBD2 (6 bases). V was cut by 4 bases and J by 5 bases, with 18 bases left in between. The CDR3 sequence is 15 residues long. CDR1 and CDR2 (germline): SGHRS, YFSETQ. The chain's CDR3 is CASSPQWGGRETQYF. In DNA, the CDR3 is TGCGCCAGCAGCCCTCAGTGGGGAGGTAGGGAGACCCAGTACTTC.

A note on this clone: Germline and junction disagree at one end, which may indicate a read error. This rearrangement joins TRBV7-8 to TRBJ2-7; TRBD2 matches at 10 bases. The germline V gene encodes CDR1 SGHVS and CDR2 FQNEAQ. This CDR3 region has 12 residues. The CDR3 sequence is CASSLELAGINF. The CDR3 region has the DNA TGTGCCAGCAGCTTAGAACTAGCGGGGATAAACTTC. Full variable domain (rest looked up from reference TRBV7-8 and TRBJ2-7): GAGVSQSPRYKVAKRGQDVALRCDPISGHVSLFWYQQALGQGPEFLTYFQNEAQLDKSGLPSDRFFAERPEGSVSTLKIQRTQQEDSAVYLCASSLELAGINFGPGTRLTVT.

The J gene is TRBJ1-1, the V gene TRBV12-3 or TRBV12-4, with D perhaps TRBD1 (5 bases). CDR3 length: 13 residues. Deletions cut 6 bases from V and 6 bases from J, with 14 bases between. The chain's CDR3 is CASRRTSLPEAFF. CDR3 sequence (DNA): TGTGCCAGCAGAAGGACAAGTCTTCCTGAAGCTTTCTTT.

This chain joins TRBV12-3 or TRBV12-4 and TRBJ2-7, with D possibly matching TRBD1 (7 bases). The CDR3 loop spans 13 amino acids. V shed 5 bases and J shed 4 bases, with 12 bases lying between them. The CDR3 reads CASSRQGGYEQYF. The CDR3 coding sequence is TGTGCCAGCAGTAGACAGGGAGGTTACGAGCAGTACTTC.

This sequence joins TRBV3-1 (or the pseudogene TRBV3-2) and TRBJ1-1; D is perhaps TRBD1 (5 bases). CDR3 size: 13 residues. Trimming removed 3 bases at V and 5 bases at J, with 10 bases between. The germline gives CDR1 LGHDT, CDR2 YNNKEL (reference sequence). As DNA, the CDR3 is TGTGCCAGCAGCCACGCAGGGCAAACTGAAGCTTTCTTT. Translating gives CASSHAGQTEAFF.

The CDR3 region is CASRTSGVTGELFF. Written as DNA, the CDR3 is TGTGCCAGCAGGACTAGCGGGGTCACCGGGGAGCTGTTTTTT. The chain joins TRBV7-8 to TRBJ2-2; 11 bases fit TRBD2. The length of the CDR3 is 14 residues. Germline V gives CDR1 SGHVS, CDR2 FQNEAQ. V lost 6 bases to trimming and J lost 4 bases; unmatched junction nucleotides: 1.

This CDR3 is CASNPGHGGARNEQFF. The CDR3 bases are TGCGCCAGCAACCCCGGACATGGGGGGGCGCGGAATGAGCAGTTCTTC. The chain has TRBV5-1 and TRBJ2-1, with D tentatively TRBD2 (7 bases). Germline loops: CDR1 SGHRS, CDR2 YFSETQ. The V end was cut by 6 bases, the J end by 7 bases, with 23 bases between. This CDR3 contains 16 residues.

The chain carries TRBV3-1 (or the pseudogene TRBV3-2) and TRBJ2-3; 8 nucleotides agree with TRBD2. CDR3 length: 16 amino acids. Trimming took 5 bases from V and 2 from J; bases not matched to a gene: 9. The germline CDR1 and CDR2 sequences are LGHDT and YNNKEL (reference sequence). In DNA form, the CDR3 reads TGTGCCAGCAGCTCCCGGGGGGGGGCCGCCACAGATACGCAGTATTTT. It translates to CASSSRGGAATDTQYF.

The chain employs TRBV4-1 and TRBJ1-2; D remains unclear. The CDR3 is 14 amino acids. V lost 0 bases to trimming and J lost 2 bases, with 7 bases between them. The germline V gene encodes CDR1 MGHRA and CDR2 YSYEKL. The CDR3 here is CASSQDQQNYGYTF. CDR3 nucleotides: TGCGCCAGCAGCCAAGATCAACAGAACTATGGCTACACCTTC.

The V and J genes are TRBV10-2 and TRBJ2-5; TRBD1 matches at 9 bases. The CDR3 loop spans 14 amino acids. The V gene end was trimmed by 6 bases and the J gene end by 4 bases; junction bases not matched to a gene: 6. CDR1 and CDR2 from the germline V gene are WSHSY and SAAADI. The CDR3 protein is CASRTGGVVETQYF. The CDR3 DNA sequence: TGCGCCAGCAGGACAGGGGGGGTCGTAGAGACCCAGTACTTC.

The rearrangement links TRBV7-2 to TRBJ2-2; D perhaps matches TRBD1 (5 bases). The CDR3 runs to 17 residues. Germline V CDR1 and CDR2: SGHTA, FQGNSA. V was shortened by 2 bases and J by 0 bases, with 13 bases between the two germline ends. As DNA, the CDR3 is TGTGCCAGCAGCTTAAGGGGCCAAATGACGAACACCGGGGAGCTGTTTTTT. As protein: CASSLRGQMTNTGELFF.

The genes are TRBV5-4 and TRBJ1-1; D is unclear. Germline V CDR1 and CDR2: SGHNT, YYREEE (reference sequence). Trimming removed 0 bases from V and 0 bases from J, with 6 bases in between. There are 14 residues in the CDR3. The CDR3 region has the DNA TGTGCCAGCAGCTTGGACAGCATGAACACTGAAGCTTTCTTT. The encoded protein is CASSLDSMNTEAFF.

The chain uses TRBV13 and TRBJ1-3, with TRBD1 matching over 7 bases. V dropped 6 bases and J dropped 4; count of bases not matched to a gene: 6. This CDR3 comprises 14 residues. CDR1 is PRHDT and CDR2 is FYEKMQ in the germline V gene (reference sequence). CDR3 residues: CASRPQGTGNTIYF. In nucleotides, the CDR3 is TGTGCCAGCAGGCCACAGGGGACGGGAAACACCATATATTTT.

The count of this clone is one. This chain uses TRBV7-2 with TRBJ2-5; TRBD2 matches 7 bases. Germline V gene sequence: CDR1 SGHTA, CDR2 FQGNSA. The CDR3 has 14 residues. Trimming cost V 5 bases and J 5 bases; bases outside gene matches: 8. This CDR3 reads CASSPSGLRETQYF. The CDR3 region has the DNA TGTGCCAGCAGCCCTAGCGGCTTGCGGGAGACCCAGTACTTC.

This clone has more than one count but fewer than ten. The chain joins TRBV5-5 to TRBJ2-3; TRBD2 aligns across 7 bases. Germline-derived CDR1 and CDR2 are SGHKS and YYEKEE (reference sequence). The CDR3 contains 18 residues. V lost 2 bases and J lost 0; bases outside the gene matches: 12. CDR3 region: CASSFGRTVGFSTDTQYF. CDR3 bases: TGTGCCAGCAGCTTCGGGAGGACGGTGGGGTTTAGCACAGATACGCAGTATTTT.

The J gene is TRBJ2-1, the V gene TRBV5-6; possible D gene TRBD1, 5 bases. Germline assignment: CDR1 SGHDT and CDR2 YYEEEE. V was trimmed by 1 base and J by 4 bases, leaving 18 bases between them. The length of the CDR3 is 17 residues. DNA of the CDR3: TGTGCCAGCAGCTTGCTTAGACAGACGAATCATTACAATGAGCAGTTCTTC. It translates to CASSLLRQTNHYNEQFF. Combining the CDR3 with reference TRBV5-6 and TRBJ2-1 gives the whole variable domain DAGVTQSPTHLIKTRGQQVTLRCSPKSGHDTVSWYQQALGQGPQFIFQYYEEEERQRGNFPDRFSGHQFPNYSSELNVNALLLGDSALYLCASSLLRQTNHYNEQFFGPGTRLTVL.

The chain uses TRBV11-3 and TRBJ2-6; a weak D match, TRBD2 (7 bases). This CDR3 has 17 amino acids. The ends were cut back, 8 bases at V and 3 bases at J, with 20 bases in the middle. CDR1 SGHNT and CDR2 YENEEA come from the germline V gene. The chain's CDR3 is CASSTLGGALGANVLTF. As DNA, the CDR3 is TGTGCCAGCTCTACCTTGGGGGGGGCGCTTGGGGCCAACGTCCTGACTTTC.

V usage is TRBV7-6 and J usage is TRBJ1-3, with TRBD1 as a possible D gene (5 bases). The CDR3 sequence is 15 residues long. Trimming left V 4 bases short and J 3 bases short, with 13 bases between. CDR1 and CDR2 from the germline V gene are SGHVS and FNYEAQ. The CDR3 bases are TGTGCCAGCAGCTCTCGTCAGGGAGGTGGAAACACCATATATTTT. This codes for CASSSRQGGGNTIYF.